The 32 T cell receptor beta chains presented below share a single source sample, sequenced in a study of circulating and synovial CD4+ cells in juvenile arthritis. Only in-frame clones appear in the TCRdb table, and some are missing; sequencing was by immunoSEQ multiplex PCR. The sample lists several thousand clones, roughly 76% occurring once. Sample: CD4+ T cells from synovial fluid. The receptors come from a human donor with juvenile idiopathic arthritis.

The chain carries TRBV30 and TRBJ2-7, with D possibly being TRBD1 (5 bases). There are 14 residues in the CDR3. V dropped 0 bases and J dropped 0 bases, with 9 bases sitting between them. Germline CDR1 and CDR2: GTSNPN and SVGIG (reference sequence). The CDR3 loop reads CAWSVRVLSYEQYF. DNA of the CDR3: TGTGCCTGGAGTGTCAGGGTCCTCTCCTACGAGCAGTACTTC. Using reference TRBV30 and TRBJ2-7 for the parts outside the CDR3, the full variable domain is SQTIHQWPATLVQPVGSPLSLECTVEGTSNPNLYWYRQAAGRGLQLLFYSVGIGQISSEVPQNLSASRPQDRQFILSSKKLLLSDSGFYLCAWSVRVLSYEQYFGPGTRLTVT.

J is TRBJ2-3 and V is TRBV5-6; 10 bases map to TRBD1. Germline CDR1 is SGHDT and CDR2 is YYEEEE. V lost 4 bases, J lost 1 base, and 0 bases stayed unmatched. There are 14 residues in the CDR3. The DNA for the CDR3 is TGTGCCAGCAGCGGGACAGGGGGCACAGATACGCAGTATTTT. Translation gives CASSGTGGTDTQYF.

The genes are TRBV5-4 and TRBJ2-1; 10 bases line up with TRBD2. CDR3 length: 14 residues. J was trimmed by 10 bases and V by 0 bases; bases with no gene match: 4. Germline V gene lookup returns CDR1 SGHNT and CDR2 YYREEE (reference sequence). The CDR3 reads CASSLASSGSEQFF. CDR3 nucleotides: TGTGCCAGCAGCTTGGCTTCTAGCGGGAGCGAGCAGTTCTTC.

The V call is TRBV30, the J call TRBJ1-1, with D uncertain. V was trimmed by 5 bases and J by 5 bases, leaving 6 bases between them. Germline lookup yields CDR1 GTSNPN and CDR2 SVGIG (reference sequence). There are 10 residues in the CDR3. The CDR3 reads CAWGRTEAFF. CDR3 bases: TGTGCCTGGGGGAGGACTGAAGCTTTCTTT.

CDR3 loop: CASSLALAGRAGELFF. CDR3 nucleotides: TGTGCCAGCAGCTTAGCCCTAGCGGGGCGGGCCGGGGAGCTGTTTTTT. The J gene is TRBJ2-2, the V gene TRBV7-2, with TRBD2 identical over 9 bases. Trimming cost V 0 bases and J 6 bases; bases outside gene matches: 5. CDR1 is SGHTA, CDR2 FQGNSA, per germline. This CDR3 is built from 16 residues.

This sequence joins TRBV30 and TRBJ2-2; tentative D call: TRBD1 (5 bases). Germline CDR1 and CDR2: GTSNPN and SVGIG (reference sequence). Trimming shortened V by 8 bases and J by 4 bases, and 14 bases separated the two germline ends. The CDR3 length is 13 residues. The CDR3 nucleotides read TGTGCCGAACGGGTGGGGCTCACCGGGGAGCTGTTTTTT. As protein: CAERVGLTGELFF.

This clone was counted a few times. V usage is TRBV4-2 and J usage is TRBJ2-2; D gene uncertain. CDR3 length: 16 residues. V lost 1 base, J lost 6 bases, and 15 bases lay in between. Looked up from germline, CDR1 is LGHNA and CDR2 is YNFKEQ. The CDR3 bases are TGTGCCAGCAGCCAAGTGGGCGAGTCTTACTCCGGGGAGCTGTTTTTT. It translates to CASSQVGESYSGELFF.

The chain joins TRBV9 to TRBJ2-7; tentative D call: TRBD1 (7 bases). CDR1 SGDLS and CDR2 YYNGEE come from the germline V gene. The V end was cut by 6 bases, the J end by 7 bases, with 26 bases between. The CDR3 length is 16 residues. CDR3 in amino acids: CASIHSAGQRSLEQYF. The CDR3 bases are TGTGCCAGCATCCATTCCGCGGGACAGCGTTCCCTGGAGCAGTACTTC.

This rearrangement joins TRBV28 to TRBJ1-1; D remains ambiguous. The V end was cut by 8 bases, the J end by 2 bases, with 15 bases between. The CDR3 covers 14 residues. The germline CDR1 and CDR2 sequences are MDHEN and SYDVKM. DNA of the CDR3: TGTGCCAGCGGAGGCGGTCCGCGAAACACTGAAGCTTTCTTT. Protein product: CASGGGPRNTEAFF.

J is TRBJ2-3 and V is TRBV7-2; D might be TRBD2 (6 bases). Trimming left V 0 bases short and J 2 bases short, with 9 bases between. CDR3 length: 15 amino acids. In germline, CDR1 is SGHTA, CDR2 FQGNSA. CDR3 coding DNA: TGTGCCAGCAGCTTAGCTAGCGGTCCCACAGATACGCAGTATTTT. It encodes CASSLASGPTDTQYF. The variable domain in full, completed from reference TRBV7-2 and TRBJ2-3, reads GAGVSQSPSNKVTEKGKDVELRCDPISGHTALYWYRQSLGQGLEFLIYFQGNSAPDKSGLPSDRFSAERTGGSVSTLTIQRTQQEDSAVYLCASSLASGPTDTQYFGPGTRLTVL.

The rearrangement joins TRBV7-9 to TRBJ1-6; 8 bases are a match to TRBD1. This CDR3 is 15 amino acids long. After removal of 5 bases from V and 6 bases from J, the junction contained 6 bases not matched to a gene. Germline CDR1 is SEHNR and CDR2 is FQNEAQ (reference sequence). This CDR3 reads CASSPGQGGNSPLHF. The DNA for the CDR3 is TGTGCCAGCAGCCCAGGACAGGGAGGTAATTCACCCCTCCACTTT.

This rearrangement joins TRBV19 to TRBJ2-1; maybe TRBD1 (6 bases). This CDR3 is built from 14 residues. CDR1 and CDR2 (germline): LNHDA, SQIVND (reference sequence). V was shortened by 4 bases and J by 8 bases, with 15 bases between the two germline ends. The CDR3 loop reads CASSTTGFGDEQFF. DNA for the CDR3: TGTGCCAGTAGTACAACAGGGTTCGGGGATGAGCAGTTCTTC.

The chain is built from TRBV28 and TRBJ1-2; tentative D call: TRBD1 (5 bases). The germline V and J ends were trimmed by 5 bases and 2 bases, with 15 bases remaining between them. The CDR3 contains 15 residues. CDR1 is MDHEN and CDR2 is SYDVKM in the germline V gene. The CDR3 nucleotides read TGTGCCAGCAGTGGGGGGGTGATAGCAAACTATGGCTACACCTTC. Translated, it gives CASSGGVIANYGYTF.

The chain has TRBV30 and TRBJ2-1, with 9 bases aligning to TRBD2. Per germline, CDR1 GTSNPN and CDR2 SVGIG (reference sequence). V was clipped by 5 bases and J by 5 bases; unmatched bases: 7. CDR3 length: 14 amino acids. CDR3 amino acids: CAWGPGLANNEQFF. DNA for the CDR3: TGTGCCTGGGGACCGGGACTAGCTAACAATGAGCAGTTCTTC.

The V gene is TRBV2, the J gene TRBJ2-7, with TRBD2 as a possible D gene (7 bases). The CDR3 covers 16 residues. From germline, CDR1 is SNHLY and CDR2 FYNNEI. Trimming shortened V by 6 bases and J by 3 bases, and 21 bases separated the two germline ends. As DNA, the CDR3 is TGTGCCAGCAGGGGGGGGCCTGGGGGTGTTATCTACGAGCAGTACTTC. This codes for CASRGGPGGVIYEQYF.

The V and J genes are TRBV7-2 and TRBJ1-2; D not certain. Per the germline V gene, CDR1 is SGHTA and CDR2 is FQGNSA. Deletions cut 1 base from V and 1 base from J, with 7 bases between. This CDR3 region has 14 residues. The CDR3 loop reads CASSLVRINYGYTF. The CDR3 region has the DNA TGTGCCAGCAGCTTAGTCAGGATTAACTATGGCTACACCTTC. Based on the CDR3 plus reference TRBV7-2 and TRBJ1-2, the full variable domain is GAGVSQSPSNKVTEKGKDVELRCDPISGHTALYWYRQSLGQGLEFLIYFQGNSAPDKSGLPSDRFSAERTGGSVSTLTIQRTQQEDSAVYLCASSLVRINYGYTFGSGTRLTVV.

This chain connects TRBV19 to TRBJ2-3, with TRBD1 as a possible D gene (5 bases). The germline V and J ends were trimmed by 3 bases and 2 bases, with 6 bases remaining between them. Germline CDR1 LNHDA, CDR2 SQIVND (reference sequence). The CDR3 has 13 residues. CDR3 nucleotide sequence: TGTGCCAGTAGTATTGGACACACAGATACGCAGTATTTT. It specifies CASSIGHTDTQYF.

This clone was detected only once. Other DNA sequences in the same sample also yield this CDR3. The CDR3 DNA follows: TGTGCCAGCAGCTTAGGCGTTAGCGGGGTATACAATGAGCAGTTCTTC. It specifies CASSLGVSGVYNEQFF. This chain connects TRBV11-2 to TRBJ2-1; 8 bases are a match to TRBD2. Germline V gene sequence: CDR1 SGHAT, CDR2 FQNNGV. The CDR3 length is 16 residues. After removal of 1 base from V and 4 bases from J, the junction contained 6 bases not matched to a gene. The variable domain in full, completed from reference TRBV11-2 and TRBJ2-1, reads EAGVAQSPRYKIIEKRQSVAFWCNPISGHATLYWYQQILGQGPKLLIQFQNNGVVDDSQLPKDRFSAERLKGVDSTLKIQPAKLEDSAVYLCASSLGVSGVYNEQFFGPGTRLTVL.

Relative to its sample, this clone is large. J is TRBJ2-7 and V is TRBV25-1; 8 nucleotides agree with TRBD1. Germline CDR1 reads MGHDK; CDR2 reads SYGVNS. The CDR3 is 13 residues long. Germline trimming cut 4 bases from V and 6 bases from J; bases unmatched to any gene: 5. This CDR3 is CASSVTGAPEQYF. The CDR3 coding sequence is TGTGCCAGCAGTGTGACAGGGGCGCCCGAGCAGTACTTC.

The gene calls are TRBV13 and TRBJ2-3; TRBD2 is a possible D gene (5 bases). Germline V CDR1 and CDR2: PRHDT, FYEKMQ (reference sequence). V was trimmed by 2 bases and J by 0 bases, leaving 9 bases between them. This CDR3 comprises 15 residues. The CDR3 DNA is TGTGCCAGCAGCTTACCCCTAGCTAGCACAGATACGCAGTATTTT. This encodes CASSLPLASTDTQYF.

This chain links TRBV6-5 with TRBJ2-1; 14 bases match TRBD2. J lost 9 bases, V lost 4 bases, and 8 bases had no gene match. Germline CDR1 is MNHEY and CDR2 is SVGAGI. The CDR3 loop spans 16 amino acids. For the CDR3, the DNA is TGTGCCAGCAGTTTCGCAAGACTAGCGGGAGGGGGTGAGCAGTTCTTC. Its translation is CASSFARLAGGGEQFF.

This chain joins TRBV7-9 and TRBJ2-1, with D perhaps matching TRBD1 (5 bases). V was trimmed by 0 bases and J by 1 base, leaving 13 bases between them. The germline V gene has CDR1 SEHNR and CDR2 FQNEAQ (reference sequence). This CDR3 is 17 amino acids long. CDR3 in DNA: TGTGCCAGCAGCTTAGCGGGGCGGCTAGGATCCTACAATGAGCAGTTCTTC. Amino acid sequence: CASSLAGRLGSYNEQFF.

The chain combines TRBV11-3 with TRBJ2-5; a possible D gene is TRBD2 (5 bases). This CDR3 has 14 amino acids. Trimming shortened V by 1 base and J by 2 bases, and 8 bases separated the two germline ends. CDR1 and CDR2 from the germline V gene are SGHNT and YENEEA. CDR3 nucleotide sequence: TGTGCCAGCAGCTTAGGAGGGTATCAAGAGACCCAGTACTTC. It yields the protein CASSLGGYQETQYF.

This chain uses TRBV5-4 with TRBJ1-2, with D possibly being TRBD1 (5 bases). CDR1 and CDR2 (germline): SGHNT, YYREEE (reference sequence). The CDR3 loop spans 14 amino acids. V was pared by 2 bases and J by 2 bases, with 10 bases between. The CDR3 loop is CASSFGRENYGYTF. The CDR3 region has the DNA TGTGCCAGCAGCTTCGGCAGGGAAAACTATGGCTACACCTTC.

Details on this clone: This sample includes further DNA sequences coding for the same CDR3. The chain links TRBV4-2 to TRBJ2-1; 13 bases match TRBD2. Germline V gene data show CDR1 as LGHNA and CDR2 as YNFKEQ. Trimming removed 5 bases from V and 9 bases from J; junction bases left unmatched: 10. CDR3 length: 16 amino acids. In DNA form, the CDR3 reads TGTGCCAGCAGCTTGGCCCCGGGACTAGCGGGAACTGAGCAGTTCTTC. It encodes CASSLAPGLAGTEQFF.

The chain combines TRBV6-1 with TRBJ1-1; TRBD1 aligns across 9 bases. The CDR3 runs 15 residues. The ends lost 2 bases at V and 14 bases at J; junction bases unmatched: 15. CDR1 MNHNS and CDR2 SASEGT come from the germline V gene. CDR3: CASSEPGTGYRGWFF. For the CDR3, the DNA is TGTGCCAGCAGTGAACCTGGGACAGGGTACAGGGGTTGGTTCTTT.

This chain connects TRBV5-5 to TRBJ1-5; D might be TRBD1 (5 bases). The CDR3 runs 18 residues. Deletions cut 0 bases from V and 0 bases from J, with 16 bases between. Germline values: CDR1 SGHKS, CDR2 YYEKEE (reference sequence). CDR3 sequence: CASSLEFFRDYSNQPQHF. In DNA form, the CDR3 reads TGTGCCAGCAGCTTGGAATTTTTCAGGGACTATAGCAATCAGCCCCAGCATTTT. Full variable domain (outside the CDR3, taken from reference TRBV5-5 and TRBJ1-5): DAGVTQSPTHLIKTRGQQVTLRCSPISGHKSVSWYQQVLGQGPQFIFQYYEKEERGRGNFPDRFSARQFPNYSSELNVNALLLGDSALYLCASSLEFFRDYSNQPQHFGDGTRLSIL.

The V and J genes are TRBV19 and TRBJ2-3; D ambiguous. Trimming took off 5 bases at V and 6 bases at J, with 9 bases between the two ends. The germline gives CDR1 LNHDA, CDR2 SQIVND (reference sequence). The CDR3 consists of 12 residues. The CDR3 DNA reads TGTGCCAGTAGTTTCCGGCGGGATACGCAGTATTTT. Amino acid sequence: CASSFRRDTQYF.

The DNA of the CDR3 is TGCGCCAGCAGCCAAGATTGGGCGGGGGGGTCGGTTGAGCAGTTCTTC. Residues: CASSQDWAGGSVEQFF. The rearrangement links TRBV4-1 to TRBJ2-1, with TRBD2 matching 9 bases. The CDR3 consists of 16 residues. The trim removed 0 bases at V and 9 bases at J, leaving 9 bases unmatched. Per germline, CDR1 MGHRA and CDR2 YSYEKL.

J is TRBJ2-1 and V is TRBV9; 9 nucleotides agree with TRBD2. The CDR3 totals 16 residues. V dropped 3 bases and J dropped 5; count of bases not matched to a gene: 9. CDR1 and CDR2 from the germline V gene are SGDLS and YYNGEE. The CDR3 sequence is CASSAQLRGGDNEQFF. CDR3 bases: TGTGCCAGCAGCGCCCAACTGCGGGGGGGCGACAATGAGCAGTTCTTC.

The chain links TRBV19 to TRBJ2-1, with D possibly being TRBD1 (6 bases). The CDR3 loop spans 14 amino acids. Germline V gene data show CDR1 as LNHDA and CDR2 as SQIVND (reference sequence). Trimming took off 5 bases at V and 1 base at J, with 9 bases between the two ends. The chain's CDR3 is CASSPDRSYNEQFF. The DNA for the CDR3 is TGTGCCAGTAGTCCGGACAGATCCTACAATGAGCAGTTCTTC.

The V call is TRBV7-2, the J call TRBJ2-1, with TRBD1 as a possible D gene (6 bases). CDR1 is SGHTA and CDR2 is FQGNSA in the germline V gene. The CDR3 has 15 amino acids. Trimming pared 2 bases from V and 4 bases from J, leaving 12 bases between. In nucleotides, the CDR3 is TGTGCCAGCAGCTTATCCGGGGACACTTACAATGAGCAGTTCTTC. Its protein is CASSLSGDTYNEQFF.